The entry that follows covers one TCR beta chain sequence. Living in roughly 23 US areas, the participants were between 18 and 89 years of age. This record comes from a study of blood T cell repertoires in COVID-19. Profiling relied on immunoSEQ multiplex PCR, and the TCRdb table lists in-frame clones only, not all of them. The repertoire holds 150,000 to 200,000 clones, roughly 90% seen once, with about 6.6% in the top ten. The CDR3 is made up of 15 amino acids. Germline V gives CDR1 SGHNT, CDR2 YYREEE (reference sequence). J lost 10 bases, V lost 1 base, and 6 bases had no gene match. This clonotype was sampled from a woman between 45 and 65 years old who had recovered from COVID-19. Material for sequencing was PBMCs or T cells enriched from blood (not recorded which). The chain employs TRBV5-4 and TRBJ1-6; 9 positions agree with TRBD1. CDR3 sequence (DNA): TGTGCCAGCAGCTTGAAGGACAGGGGAGGATCACCCCTCCACTTT. The encoded protein is CASSLKDRGGSPLHF.